The present TCR beta chain was sequenced within a study of shared clonotypes between healthy human individuals. This clone was found once. Only in-frame clones appear in the TCRdb table, and some are missing; sequencing was by immunoSEQ multiplex PCR. The table includes fewer than 850,000 clones, less than 95% detected once. This clonotype was obtained from a man younger than 35 in good health. Some clones in this sample may be carry-over from other donors' samples. Material for sequencing was memory CD8+ T cells from PBMCs. Subset described: CD45RO+ cells pooled with CCR7-negative TemRA cells.

Written as DNA, the CDR3 is TGTGCCAGTAGTATAGGAGAGAATACGCAGTATTTT. It specifies CASSIGENTQYF. The chain is built from TRBV19 and TRBJ2-3, with no clear D. Germline CDR1 reads LNHDA; CDR2 reads SQIVND (reference sequence). This CDR3 contains 12 residues. Trimming stripped 1 base from V and 7 bases from J, with 6 bases between.